This T cell receptor (beta chain) was profiled in a study of radiotherapy plus CTLA-4 blockade in lung cancer (dated by TCRdb to about 2018). A note on the overall study: Among enrolled patients, roughly 20% had an objective response and 25% to 40% reached disease control.

After removal of 0 bases from V and 1 base from J, the junction retains 8 bases not matched to a gene. Its CDR3 holds 17 amino acids, cysteine through phenylalanine. Of the read, only the CDR3 DNA is kept; its 51 bases are in frame from base 1. CDR1 SGHRS and CDR2 YFSETQ are derived from the germline V gene. Overall study results and their limits: The strongest predictors of response, as reported, were early dynamic changes in blood T cell clones along with a rise in serum interferon-beta after radiation. After treatment with radiotherapy and ipilimumab, TCR clones that originated in tumors expanded in peripheral blood.

The study tested focal radiation therapy combined with CTLA-4 blockade (ipilimumab) in patients with chemo-refractory metastatic non-small-cell lung cancer. Receptor amplification or capture employed the immunoSEQ multiplex PCR assay. TCRdb's version of the immuneACCESS table is confined to in-frame rearrangements and falls short of the full clone set. An unresolved V gene accounts for under half of the shortfall where checked; the remainder is of unknown origin. The sample profile shows 110,000 or so clones; more than 65% of them were found once. The ten largest clones take up around 4.8% of the sample. As for this clone: No cognate antigen has been identified for it. No clone much larger than this one lies a single base away; base qualities are absent.

This receptor was taken from a human donor with non-small cell lung cancer who had a partial response to radiotherapy plus ipilimumab. Sequenced here: peripheral blood, sampled from a patient treated with radiotherapy plus ipilimumab. Recombination joined TRBV5-1 with TRBJ2-7, with TRBD1 matching 9 junction bases. The base sequence is TGCGCCAGCAGCTTGGAATCTACAGGGGGCTTTTCCTACGAGCAGTACTTC. This codes for CASSLESTGGFSYEQYF.